This is a list of T cell receptor beta chains from one sample in a study of cytomegalovirus exposure and HLA in healthy donors. Here immunoSEQ multiplex PCR was the method, and the copy in TCRdb shows in-frame clones only, minus some. The sample records more than 90,000 clones, roughly 80% being singletons. Material for sequencing was PBMCs. Receptors originate from a man in his fifties or sixties in good health and CMV-seropositive. Each CDR3 is given with its conserved first and last residue. A D gene is named only where the DNA matches it firmly. For some rows the clone size is stated as once, few or many, or as a class when expanded; others skip it.

V	length	D	J	size	DNA	CDR3
TRBV2	15	.	TRBJ1-6	.	TGTGCCAGCAGCGGGGACACCCAGTTGAGTTCACCCCTCCACTTT	CASSGDTQLSSPLHF
TRBV10-3	13	TRBD1	TRBJ1-2	.	TGTGCCATCACCCAGGGGGGAATCTATGGCTACACCTTC	CAITQGGIYGYTF
TRBV11-2	16	TRBD2	TRBJ2-5	.	TGTGCCAGCAGCTTAGATACTGGACTAGCCCTGGGGACCCAGTACTTC	CASSLDTGLALGTQYF
TRBV28	15	TRBD1	TRBJ2-7	.	TGTGCCAGTAAAACCCCACAGGGGACAGCTCTCGAGCAGTACTTC	CASKTPQGTALEQYF
TRBV7-2	16	.	TRBJ2-5	.	TGTGCCAGCAGCTCCAAGGGCAGGGGAGGGGGGGAGACCCAGTACTTC	CASSSKGRGGGETQYF
TRBV19	15	.	TRBJ1-4	many	TGTGCCAGTAGTCCGTGGACAGCAACTAATGAAAAACTGTTTTTT	CASSPWTATNEKLFF
TRBV5-1	15	TRBD2	TRBJ2-4	.	TGCGCCAGCAGCCCCCTAGCGGGAGGAGAAAACATTCAGTACTTC	CASSPLAGGENIQYF
TRBV6-1	14	TRBD1	TRBJ1-1	.	TGTGCCAGCAGCCTTACAGGGGGGAAGACTGAAGCTTTCTTT	CASSLTGGKTEAFF
TRBV11-2	16	TRBD2	TRBJ2-5	.	TGTGCCAGCAGCTTACTTCTAGCGGGGGCCCAAGAGACCCAGTACTTC	CASSLLLAGAQETQYF
TRBV9	15	TRBD2	TRBJ2-2	.	TGTGCCAGCAGCGGCGGGACTAGCGGAGTCGGGGAGCTGTTTTTT	CASSGGTSGVGELFF
TRBV6-1	15	.	TRBJ1-5	few	TGTGCCAGCAGTGAGTCGGGGATAGGCAATCAGCCCCAGCATTTT	CASSESGIGNQPQHF
TRBV6-5	16	.	TRBJ2-2	once	TGTGCCAGCAGTTACGGGGGGGGCTCGGGCACCGGGGAGCTGTTTTTT	CASSYGGGSGTGELFF
TRBV11-2	15	.	TRBJ1-1	.	TGTGCCGCATTTGACCGGAAGGGGCTGAACACTGAAGCTTTCTTT	CAAFDRKGLNTEAFF
TRBV7-2	14	TRBD2	TRBJ2-5	.	TGTGCCAGCAGCTTAAACGGGAGGGAAGAGACCCAGTACTTC	CASSLNGREETQYF
TRBV7-9	15	TRBD1	TRBJ1-1	few	TGTGCCAGCAGCTTACTGACAGGGGGCAAAACTGAAGCTTTCTTT	CASSLLTGGKTEAFF
TRBV6-5	15	.	TRBJ1-5	.	TGTGCCAGCAGTTACTCCGGAGATAGCAATCAGCCCCAGCATTTT	CASSYSGDSNQPQHF
TRBV6-1	13	.	TRBJ2-3	.	TGTGCCGGCTCTCAGGGGCCCACAGATACGCAGTATTTT	CAGSQGPTDTQYF
TRBV7-2	15	TRBD1	TRBJ2-7	.	TGTGCCAGCAGTCCTTTTGGGGGACAGGGCTACGAGCAGTACTTC	CASSPFGGQGYEQYF
TRBV7-2	18	TRBD2	TRBJ2-1	.	TGTGCCAGCAGCCCCGCGGGACTAGCGGGGGGGCCCCGAAATGAGCAGTTCTTC	CASSPAGLAGGPRNEQFF
TRBV7-2	15	.	TRBJ1-5	.	TGTGCCAGCAGCCCCTCCGCGGCAGCTAATCAGCCCCAGCATTTT	CASSPSAAANQPQHF